This entry features one TCR beta chain sequence. Antigen unknown. This record comes from a study of cytomegalovirus exposure and HLA in healthy donors. The study's findings and limits: In a later analysis, DRB1 alleles had the most associated TCRs; HLA-C alleles the fewest. HLA allele associations emerged for some 16,000 TCR beta sequences in a later analysis, at 0.05 false discovery rate. Most TCR sequences were uncommon, yet certain public TCRs appeared in many donors.

The PCR was carried out with 60 Vbeta primers and 13 Jbeta primers. Profiling relied on immunoSEQ multiplex PCR, and the TCRdb table lists in-frame clones only, not all of them. The table records roughly 200,000 clones, nearly 80% of them present only once. The CDR3 has 16 residues. Germline loops: CDR1 SGDLS, CDR2 YYNGEE. Trimming removed 0 bases from V and 2 bases from J, with 9 bases in between. The source material was PBMCs. The TCR was taken from a female donor in good health and CMV-seronegative. J is TRBJ2-6 and V is TRBV9; a possible D gene is TRBD2 (6 bases). The CDR3 loop is CASSVEGGAGANVLTF. The CDR3 bases are TGTGCCAGCAGCGTAGAAGGAGGGGCTGGGGCCAACGTCCTGACTTTC.